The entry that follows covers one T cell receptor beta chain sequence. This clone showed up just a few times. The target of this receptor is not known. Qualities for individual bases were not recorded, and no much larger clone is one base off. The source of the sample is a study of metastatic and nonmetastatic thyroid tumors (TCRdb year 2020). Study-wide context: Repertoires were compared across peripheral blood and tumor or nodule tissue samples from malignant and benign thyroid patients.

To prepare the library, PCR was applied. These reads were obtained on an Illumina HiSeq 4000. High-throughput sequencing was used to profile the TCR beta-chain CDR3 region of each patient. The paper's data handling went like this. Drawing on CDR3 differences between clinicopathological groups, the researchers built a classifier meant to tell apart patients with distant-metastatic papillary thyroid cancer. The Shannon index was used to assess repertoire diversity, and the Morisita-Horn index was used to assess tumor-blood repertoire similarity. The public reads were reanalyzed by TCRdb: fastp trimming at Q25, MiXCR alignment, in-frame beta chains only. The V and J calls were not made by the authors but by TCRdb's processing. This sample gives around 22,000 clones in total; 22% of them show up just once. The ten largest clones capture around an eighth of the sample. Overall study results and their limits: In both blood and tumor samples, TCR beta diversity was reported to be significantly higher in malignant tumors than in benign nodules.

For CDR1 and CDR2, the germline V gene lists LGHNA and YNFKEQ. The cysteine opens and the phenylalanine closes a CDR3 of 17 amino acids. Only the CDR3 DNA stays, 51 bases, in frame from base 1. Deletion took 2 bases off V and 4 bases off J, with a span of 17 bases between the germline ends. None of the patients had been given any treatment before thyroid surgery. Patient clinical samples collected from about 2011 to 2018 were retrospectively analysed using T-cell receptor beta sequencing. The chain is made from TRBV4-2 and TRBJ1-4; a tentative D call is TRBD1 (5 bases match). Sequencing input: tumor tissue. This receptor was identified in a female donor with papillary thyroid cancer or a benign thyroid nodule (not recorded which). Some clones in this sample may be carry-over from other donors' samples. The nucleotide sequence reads TGTGCCAGCAGCCAACTACTCCGGGACGGAGATAATGAAAAACTGTTTTTT. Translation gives CASSQLLRDGDNEKLFF.